The rows below give T cell receptor beta chains drawn from one sample of a study of blood T cell repertoires in COVID-19. Assay used: immunoSEQ multiplex PCR; TCRdb lists only in-frame clones, some missing. Here the sample spans roughly 170,000 clones, under 90% being singletons. What was sequenced was peripheral blood. The receptors originated from a human donor in a cohort sampled during active COVID-19. The CDR3 runs from the conserved cysteine through the conserved F or W. Fields, in order: CDR3 DNA, CDR3 protein, V gene, D gene, clone size, J gene. The D gene is left open where the match is weak. Clone size is given for some rows only: seen once, a few or many times, or a class if the clone is expanded.

TGTGCCATCAGTGAGTCGCGGGGGGCCGGGGAAAACATTCAGTACTTC	CAISESRGAGENIQYF	TRBV10-3	TRBD2	NA	TRBJ2-4
TGTGCCAGTAGTACCCCTAGTCACGGGGAGCTGTTTTTT	CASSTPSHGELFF	TRBV19	NA	NA	TRBJ2-2
TGTGCCAGCAGTTACTCAGGGGAAAACTATGGCTACACCTTC	CASSYSGENYGYTF	TRBV6-6	NA	NA	TRBJ1-2
TGTGCCAGCAGCTTACCCTCCAGGGGCAATGAGCAGTTCTTC	CASSLPSRGNEQFF	TRBV5-5	NA	few	TRBJ2-1
TGTGCCAGTGGAGACAGGGGGCTTACTGAAGCTTTCTTT	CASGDRGLTEAFF	TRBV19	TRBD1	NA	TRBJ1-1
TGTGCCAGCAGGGACAACCCGTGGGATACGCAGTATTTT	CASRDNPWDTQYF	TRBV6-5	NA	NA	TRBJ2-3
TGTGCCAGCAGCCAAGGTCGACAGGGTCACACCGGGGAGCTGTTTTTT	CASSQGRQGHTGELFF	TRBV11-3	TRBD1	NA	TRBJ2-2
TGTGCCAGCAGTTCCAAGGGGTACTCTGGAAACACCATATATTTT	CASSSKGYSGNTIYF	TRBV6-5	NA	NA	TRBJ1-3
TGTGCCAGCAGCTCCGCCCCGGGGGGGAGTGAGCAGTTCTTC	CASSSAPGGSEQFF	TRBV7-2	TRBD2	NA	TRBJ2-1
TGTGCCAGCAGTGGTTCCACAGGGGTGAACACTGAAGCTTTCTTT	CASSGSTGVNTEAFF	TRBV25-1	TRBD1	NA	TRBJ1-1
TGTGCCACCAGCAGAGATTTAGCGGGGGGGCTATCCGGGGAGCTGTTTTTT	CATSRDLAGGLSGELFF	TRBV15	TRBD2	NA	TRBJ2-2
TGTGCCAGCAGCAGGGACAGGGGACGAGCCAAAAACATTCAGTACTTC	CASSRDRGRAKNIQYF	TRBV4-2	TRBD1	NA	TRBJ2-4
TGTGCCATCAGGAACAGTGTTAAATCCAACTCTGGAAACACCATATATTTT	CAIRNSVKSNSGNTIYF	TRBV10-3	NA	NA	TRBJ1-3
TGCGCCAGCAGCGGGGTGCTAGCGGGGCACACAGATACGCAGTATTTT	CASSGVLAGHTDTQYF	TRBV5-1	TRBD2	NA	TRBJ2-3
TGTGCCAGCAGCCCCAGACAGGGGGAGGGCTACACCTTC	CASSPRQGEGYTF	TRBV6-5	TRBD1	NA	TRBJ1-2
TGTGCCAGTAGCGCCGGGAGGACTGAAAAACTGTTTTTT	CASSAGRTEKLFF	TRBV19	NA	NA	TRBJ1-4